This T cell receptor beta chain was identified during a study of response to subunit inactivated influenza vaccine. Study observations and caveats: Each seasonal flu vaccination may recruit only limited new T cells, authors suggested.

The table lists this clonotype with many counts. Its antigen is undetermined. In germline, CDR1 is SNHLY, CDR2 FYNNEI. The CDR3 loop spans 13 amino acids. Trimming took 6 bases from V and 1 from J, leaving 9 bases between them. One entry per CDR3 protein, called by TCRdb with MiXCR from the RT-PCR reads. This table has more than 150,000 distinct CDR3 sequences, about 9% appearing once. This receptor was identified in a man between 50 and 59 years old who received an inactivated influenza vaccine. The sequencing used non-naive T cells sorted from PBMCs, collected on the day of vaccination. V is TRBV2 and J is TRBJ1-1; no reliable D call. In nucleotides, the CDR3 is TGTGCCAGCAGCCACGACCCGAACACTGAAGCTTTCTTT. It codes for CASSHDPNTEAFF.